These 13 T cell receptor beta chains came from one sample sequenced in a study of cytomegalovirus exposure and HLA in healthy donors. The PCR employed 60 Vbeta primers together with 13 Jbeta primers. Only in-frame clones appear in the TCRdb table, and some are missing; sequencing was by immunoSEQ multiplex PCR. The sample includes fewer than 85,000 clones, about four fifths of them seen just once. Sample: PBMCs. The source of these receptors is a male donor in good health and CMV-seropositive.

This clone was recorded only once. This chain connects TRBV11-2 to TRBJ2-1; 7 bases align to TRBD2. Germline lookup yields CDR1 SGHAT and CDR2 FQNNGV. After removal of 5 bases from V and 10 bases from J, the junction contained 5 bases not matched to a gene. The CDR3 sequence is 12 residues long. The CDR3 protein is CASSENSGEQFF. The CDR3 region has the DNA TGTGCCAGCAGCGAAAATAGCGGGGAGCAGTTCTTC.

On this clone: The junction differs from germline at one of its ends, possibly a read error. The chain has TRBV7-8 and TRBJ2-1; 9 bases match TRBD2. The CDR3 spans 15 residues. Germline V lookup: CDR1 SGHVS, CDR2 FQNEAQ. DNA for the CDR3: TGTGCCAGCGGCTTCGGACTAGCGAGGTACAATGAGCAGTTCTTC. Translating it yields CASGFGLARYNEQFF. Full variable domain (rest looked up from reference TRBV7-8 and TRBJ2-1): GAGVSQSPRYKVAKRGQDVALRCDPISGHVSLFWYQQALGQGPEFLTYFQNEAQLDKSGLPSDRFFAERPEGSVSTLKIQRTQQEDSAVYLCASGFGLARYNEQFFGPGTRLTVL.

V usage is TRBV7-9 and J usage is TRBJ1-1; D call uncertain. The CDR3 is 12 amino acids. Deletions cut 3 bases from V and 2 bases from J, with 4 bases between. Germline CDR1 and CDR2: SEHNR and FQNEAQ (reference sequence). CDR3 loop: CASSFVNTEAFF. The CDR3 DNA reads TGTGCCAGCAGCTTTGTAAACACTGAAGCTTTCTTT. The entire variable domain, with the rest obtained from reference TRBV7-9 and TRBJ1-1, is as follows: DTGVSQNPRHKITKRGQNVTFRCDPISEHNRLYWYRQTLGQGPEFLTYFQNEAQLEKSRLLSDRFSAERPKGSFSTLEIQRTEQGDSAMYLCASSFVNTEAFFGQGTRLTVV.

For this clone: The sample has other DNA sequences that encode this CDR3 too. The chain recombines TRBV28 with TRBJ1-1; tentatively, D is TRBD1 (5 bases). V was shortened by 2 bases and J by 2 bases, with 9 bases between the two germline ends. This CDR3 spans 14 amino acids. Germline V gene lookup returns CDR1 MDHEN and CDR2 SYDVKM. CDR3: CASSLGTGNTEAFF. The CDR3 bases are TGTGCCAGCAGTTTAGGAACAGGTAACACTGAAGCTTTCTTT.

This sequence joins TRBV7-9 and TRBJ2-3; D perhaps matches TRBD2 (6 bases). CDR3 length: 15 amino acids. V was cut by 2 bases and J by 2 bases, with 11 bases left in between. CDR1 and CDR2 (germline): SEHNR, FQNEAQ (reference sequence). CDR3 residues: CASSLRRANTDTQYF. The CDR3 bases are TGTGCCAGCAGCTTACGGAGGGCAAACACAGATACGCAGTATTTT.

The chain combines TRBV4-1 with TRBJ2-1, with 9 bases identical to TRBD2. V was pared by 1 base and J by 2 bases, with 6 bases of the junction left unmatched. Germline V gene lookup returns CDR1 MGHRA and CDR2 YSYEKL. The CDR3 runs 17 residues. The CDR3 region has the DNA TGCGCCAGCAGCCAAGGTCCGCTAGCGGGGACCTACAATGAGCAGTTCTTC. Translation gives CASSQGPLAGTYNEQFF.

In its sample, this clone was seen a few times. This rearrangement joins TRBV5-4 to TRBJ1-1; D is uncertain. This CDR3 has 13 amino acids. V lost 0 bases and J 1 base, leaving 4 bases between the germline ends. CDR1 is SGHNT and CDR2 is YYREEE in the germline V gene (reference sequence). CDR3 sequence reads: CASSLARNTEAFF. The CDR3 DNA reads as TGTGCCAGCAGCTTGGCCAGGAACACTGAAGCTTTCTTT.

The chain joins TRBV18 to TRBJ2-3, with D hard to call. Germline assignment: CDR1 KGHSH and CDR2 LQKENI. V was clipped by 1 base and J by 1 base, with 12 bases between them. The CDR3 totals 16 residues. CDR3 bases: TGTGCCAGCTCACCACGGCCTCGCCTCGGCACAGATACGCAGTATTTT. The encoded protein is CASSPRPRLGTDTQYF. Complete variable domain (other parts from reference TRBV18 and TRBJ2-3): NAGVMQNPRHLVRRRGQEARLRCSPMKGHSHVYWYRQLPEEGLKFMVYLQKENIIDESGMPKERFSAEFPKEGPSILRIQQVVRGDSAAYFCASSPRPRLGTDTQYFGPGTRLTVL.

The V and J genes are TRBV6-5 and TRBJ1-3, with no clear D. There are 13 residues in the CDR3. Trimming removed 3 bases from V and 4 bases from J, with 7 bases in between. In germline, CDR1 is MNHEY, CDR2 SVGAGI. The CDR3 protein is CASSYQIGNTIYF. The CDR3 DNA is TGTGCCAGCAGTTATCAGATCGGAAACACCATATATTTT.

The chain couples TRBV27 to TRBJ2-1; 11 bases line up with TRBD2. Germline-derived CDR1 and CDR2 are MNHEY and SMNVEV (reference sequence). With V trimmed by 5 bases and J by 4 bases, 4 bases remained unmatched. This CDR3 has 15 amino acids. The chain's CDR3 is CASSLSGRGYNEQFF. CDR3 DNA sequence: TGTGCCAGCAGTCTTAGCGGGAGGGGGTACAATGAGCAGTTCTTC.

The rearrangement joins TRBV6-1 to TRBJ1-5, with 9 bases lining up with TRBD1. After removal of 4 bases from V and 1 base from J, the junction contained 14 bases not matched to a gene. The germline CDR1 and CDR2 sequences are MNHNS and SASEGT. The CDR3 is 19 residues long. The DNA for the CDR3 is TGTGCCAGCAGTGGGTGGCTAGGTCCGGGACAGGGAAGCAATCAGCCCCAGCATTTT. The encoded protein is CASSGWLGPGQGSNQPQHF.

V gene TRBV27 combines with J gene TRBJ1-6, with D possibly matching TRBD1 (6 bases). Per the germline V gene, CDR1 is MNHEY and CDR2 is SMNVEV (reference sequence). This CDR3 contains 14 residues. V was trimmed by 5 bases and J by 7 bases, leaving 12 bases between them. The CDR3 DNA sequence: TGTGCCAGCAGTCCCGACAGGTTGAATTCACCCCTCCACTTT. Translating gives CASSPDRLNSPLHF.

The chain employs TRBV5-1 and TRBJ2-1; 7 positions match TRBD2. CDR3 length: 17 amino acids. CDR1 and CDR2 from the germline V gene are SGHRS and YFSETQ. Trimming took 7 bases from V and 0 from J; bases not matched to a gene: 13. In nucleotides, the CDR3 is TGCGCCAGCTCGATGGCGGCAGGACTAGTCTCCTACAATGAGCAGTTCTTC. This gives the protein CASSMAAGLVSYNEQFF.